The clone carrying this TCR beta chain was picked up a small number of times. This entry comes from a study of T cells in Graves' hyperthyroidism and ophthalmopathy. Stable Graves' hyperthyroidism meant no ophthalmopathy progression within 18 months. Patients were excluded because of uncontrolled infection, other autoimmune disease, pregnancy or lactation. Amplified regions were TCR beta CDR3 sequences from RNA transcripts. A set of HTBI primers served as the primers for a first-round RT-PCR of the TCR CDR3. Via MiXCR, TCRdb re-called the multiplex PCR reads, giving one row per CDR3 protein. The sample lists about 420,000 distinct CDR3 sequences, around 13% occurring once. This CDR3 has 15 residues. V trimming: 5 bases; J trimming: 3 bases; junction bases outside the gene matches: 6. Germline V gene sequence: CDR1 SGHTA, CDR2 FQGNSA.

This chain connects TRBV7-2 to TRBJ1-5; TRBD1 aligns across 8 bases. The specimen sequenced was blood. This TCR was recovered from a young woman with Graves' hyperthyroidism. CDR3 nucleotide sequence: TGTGCCAGCAGCCCCGGGACAGGCCCCAATCAGCCCCAGCATTTT. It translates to CASSPGTGPNQPQHF.